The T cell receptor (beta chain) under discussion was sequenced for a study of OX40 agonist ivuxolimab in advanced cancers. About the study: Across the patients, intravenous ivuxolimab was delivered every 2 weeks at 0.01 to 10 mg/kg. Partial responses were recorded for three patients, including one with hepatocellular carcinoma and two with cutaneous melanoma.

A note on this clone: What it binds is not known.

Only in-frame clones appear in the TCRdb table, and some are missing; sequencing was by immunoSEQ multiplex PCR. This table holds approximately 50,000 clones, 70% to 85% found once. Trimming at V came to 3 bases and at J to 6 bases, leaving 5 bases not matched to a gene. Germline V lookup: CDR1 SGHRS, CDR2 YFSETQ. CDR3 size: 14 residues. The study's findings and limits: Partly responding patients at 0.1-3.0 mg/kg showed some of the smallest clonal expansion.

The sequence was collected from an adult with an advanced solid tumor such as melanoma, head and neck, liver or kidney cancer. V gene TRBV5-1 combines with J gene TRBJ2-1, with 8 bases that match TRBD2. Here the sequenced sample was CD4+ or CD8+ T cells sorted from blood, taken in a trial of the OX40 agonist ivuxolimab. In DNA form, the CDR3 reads TGCGCCAGCAGCTCGGGACTAGATAGCAATGAGCAGTTCTTC. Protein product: CASSSGLDSNEQFF.